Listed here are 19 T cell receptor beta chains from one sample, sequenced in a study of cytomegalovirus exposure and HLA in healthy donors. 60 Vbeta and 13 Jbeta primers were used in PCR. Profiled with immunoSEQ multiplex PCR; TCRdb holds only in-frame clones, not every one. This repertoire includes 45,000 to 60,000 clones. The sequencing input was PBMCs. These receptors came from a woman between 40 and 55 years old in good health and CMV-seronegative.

The CDR3 sequence: CASSQDGEQETNQPQHF. The DNA for the CDR3 is TGCGCCAGCAGCCAAGATGGGGAACAGGAGACTAATCAGCCCCAGCATTTT. The rearrangement joins TRBV4-1 to TRBJ1-5, with D possibly TRBD1 on 5 matching bases. Germline V gene sequence: CDR1 MGHRA, CDR2 YSYEKL. The CDR3 runs to 17 residues. The ends were cut back, 0 bases at V and 4 bases at J, with 16 bases in the middle.

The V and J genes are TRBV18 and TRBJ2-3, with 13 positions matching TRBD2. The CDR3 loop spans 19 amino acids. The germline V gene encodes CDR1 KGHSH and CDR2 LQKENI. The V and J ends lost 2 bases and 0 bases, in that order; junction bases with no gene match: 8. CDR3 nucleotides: TGTGCCAGCTCACCAGGACTAGCGGGAGCCGGTCTTAGCACAGATACGCAGTATTTT. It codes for CASSPGLAGAGLSTDTQYF.

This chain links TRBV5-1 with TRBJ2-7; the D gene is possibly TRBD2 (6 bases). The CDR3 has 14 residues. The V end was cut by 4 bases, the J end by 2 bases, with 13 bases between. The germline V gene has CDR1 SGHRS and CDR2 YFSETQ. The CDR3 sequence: CASSPDGGPYEQYF. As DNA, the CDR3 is TGCGCCAGCAGCCCAGACGGGGGACCCTACGAGCAGTACTTC. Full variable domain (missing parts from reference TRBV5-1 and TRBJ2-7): KAGVTQTPRYLIKTRGQQVTLSCSPISGHRSVSWYQQTPGQGLQFLFEYFSETQRNKGNFPGRFSGRQFSNSRSEMNVSTLELGDSALYLCASSPDGGPYEQYFGPGTRLTVT.

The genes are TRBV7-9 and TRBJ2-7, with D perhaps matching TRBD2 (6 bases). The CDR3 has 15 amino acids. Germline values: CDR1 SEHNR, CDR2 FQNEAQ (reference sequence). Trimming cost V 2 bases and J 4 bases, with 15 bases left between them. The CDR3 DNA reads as TGTGCCAGCAGCTTATCGGGACTTCCAAGTTACGAGCAGTACTTC. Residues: CASSLSGLPSYEQYF. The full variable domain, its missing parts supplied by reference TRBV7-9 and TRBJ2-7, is DTGVSQNPRHKITKRGQNVTFRCDPISEHNRLYWYRQTLGQGPEFLTYFQNEAQLEKSRLLSDRFSAERPKGSFSTLEIQRTEQGDSAMYLCASSLSGLPSYEQYFGPGTRLTVT.

In DNA form, the CDR3 reads TGTGCCAGCAGATTAGCGGGAGGGCCGGCAGATACGCAGTATTTT. It is translated as CASRLAGGPADTQYF. V usage is TRBV6-1 and J usage is TRBJ2-3; the match to TRBD2 covers 11 bases. The CDR3 consists of 15 residues. Per the germline V gene, CDR1 is MNHNS and CDR2 is SASEGT. The V and J ends lost 6 bases and 4 bases, in that order; junction bases with no gene match: 6.

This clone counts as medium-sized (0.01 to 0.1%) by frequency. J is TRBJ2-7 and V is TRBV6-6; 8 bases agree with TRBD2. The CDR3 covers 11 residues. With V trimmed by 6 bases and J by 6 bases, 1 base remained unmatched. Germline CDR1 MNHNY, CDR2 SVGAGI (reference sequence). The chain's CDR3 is CASRLAGEQYF. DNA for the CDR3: TGTGCCAGCAGGCTAGCGGGCGAGCAGTACTTC.

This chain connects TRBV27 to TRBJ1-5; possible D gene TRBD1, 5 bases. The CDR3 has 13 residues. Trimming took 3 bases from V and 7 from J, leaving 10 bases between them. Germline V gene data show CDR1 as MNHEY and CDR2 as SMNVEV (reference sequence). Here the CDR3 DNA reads TGTGCCAGCAGTTTTACCTGGGGCCAGCCCCAGCATTTT. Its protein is CASSFTWGQPQHF.

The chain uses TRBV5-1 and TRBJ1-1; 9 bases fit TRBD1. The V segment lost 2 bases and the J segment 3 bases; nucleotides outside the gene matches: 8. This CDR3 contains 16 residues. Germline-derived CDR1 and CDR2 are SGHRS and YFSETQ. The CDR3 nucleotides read TGCGCCAGCAGCTTAGACGGGACAGGGCCATACACTGAAGCTTTCTTT. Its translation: CASSLDGTGPYTEAFF.

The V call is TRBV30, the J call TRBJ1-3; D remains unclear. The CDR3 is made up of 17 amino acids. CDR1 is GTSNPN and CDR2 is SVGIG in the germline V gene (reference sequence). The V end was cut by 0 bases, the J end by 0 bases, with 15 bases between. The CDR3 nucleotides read TGTGCCTGGAGTGTATCCCACGAGGGAAGCTCTGGAAACACCATATATTTT. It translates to CAWSVSHEGSSGNTIYF.

As DNA, the CDR3 is TGTGCCATCAGCGACCCTGGGGGGACGTCCTACGAGCAGTACTTC. Amino acid sequence: CAISDPGGTSYEQYF. The rearrangement joins TRBV10-3 to TRBJ2-7, with D perhaps matching TRBD2 (6 bases). The ends were cut back, 6 bases at V and 1 base at J, with 16 bases in the middle. CDR1 is ENHRY, CDR2 SYGVKD, per germline. This CDR3 region has 15 residues.

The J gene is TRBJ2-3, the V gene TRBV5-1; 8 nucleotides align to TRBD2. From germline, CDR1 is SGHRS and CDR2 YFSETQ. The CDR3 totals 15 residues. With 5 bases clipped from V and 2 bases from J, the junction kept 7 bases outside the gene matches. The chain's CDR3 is CASSSGTINTDTQYF. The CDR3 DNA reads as TGCGCCAGCAGTAGCGGGACCATTAACACAGATACGCAGTATTTT.

The CDR3, as DNA: TGCGCCAGCAGCTTTAATACAGGGAATGAAAAACTGTTTTTT. Translating it yields CASSFNTGNEKLFF. The rearrangement uses TRBV5-1 and TRBJ1-4, with a possible D match to TRBD1 (6 bases). CDR3 length: 14 amino acids. V lost 2 bases to trimming and J lost 5 bases, with 10 bases between them. The germline CDR1 and CDR2 sequences are SGHRS and YFSETQ.

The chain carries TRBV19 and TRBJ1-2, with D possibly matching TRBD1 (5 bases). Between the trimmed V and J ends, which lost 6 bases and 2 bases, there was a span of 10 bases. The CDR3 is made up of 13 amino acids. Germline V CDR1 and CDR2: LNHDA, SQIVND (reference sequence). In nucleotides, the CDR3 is TGTGCCAGTAGCCCGGGACTCAACTATGGCTACACCTTC. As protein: CASSPGLNYGYTF.

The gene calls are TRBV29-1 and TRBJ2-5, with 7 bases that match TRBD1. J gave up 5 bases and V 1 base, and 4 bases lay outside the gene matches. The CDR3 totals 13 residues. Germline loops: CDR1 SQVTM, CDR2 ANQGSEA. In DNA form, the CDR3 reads TGCAGCGTTGAAGGGAAGGGGGCGGAGACCCAGTACTTC. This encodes CSVEGKGAETQYF.

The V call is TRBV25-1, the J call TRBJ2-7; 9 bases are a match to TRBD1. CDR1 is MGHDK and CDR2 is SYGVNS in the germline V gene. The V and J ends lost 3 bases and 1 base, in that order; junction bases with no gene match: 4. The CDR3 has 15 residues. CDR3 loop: CASSDDGTGSYEQYF. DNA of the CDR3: TGTGCCAGCAGTGACGACGGGACAGGGTCCTACGAGCAGTACTTC.

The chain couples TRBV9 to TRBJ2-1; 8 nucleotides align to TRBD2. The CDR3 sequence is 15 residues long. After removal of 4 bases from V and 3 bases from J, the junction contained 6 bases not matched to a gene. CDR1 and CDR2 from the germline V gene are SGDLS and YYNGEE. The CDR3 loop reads CASSPTGTSYNEQFF. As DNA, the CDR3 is TGTGCCAGCAGCCCGACCGGGACTAGCTACAATGAGCAGTTCTTC.

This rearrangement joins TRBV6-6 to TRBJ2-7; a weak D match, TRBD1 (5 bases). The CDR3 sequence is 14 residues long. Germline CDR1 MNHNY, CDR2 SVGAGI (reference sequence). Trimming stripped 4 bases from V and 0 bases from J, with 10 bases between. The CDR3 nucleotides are TGTGCCAGCAGTTCAGGGTCGAGCTCCTACGAGCAGTACTTC. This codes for CASSSGSSSYEQYF.

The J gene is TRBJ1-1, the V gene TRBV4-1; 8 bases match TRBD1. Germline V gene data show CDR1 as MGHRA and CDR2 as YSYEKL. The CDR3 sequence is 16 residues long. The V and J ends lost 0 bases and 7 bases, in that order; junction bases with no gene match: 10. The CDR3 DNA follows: TGCGCCAGCAGCCAAGATCAAGGGTATGGGACAGGTGAAGCTTTCTTT. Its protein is CASSQDQGYGTGEAFF.

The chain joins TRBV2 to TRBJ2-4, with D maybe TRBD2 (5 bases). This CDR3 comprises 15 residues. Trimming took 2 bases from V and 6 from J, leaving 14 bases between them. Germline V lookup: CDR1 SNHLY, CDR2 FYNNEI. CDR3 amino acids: CASSENPGWGNIQYF. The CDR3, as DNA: TGTGCCAGCAGTGAAAACCCGGGATGGGGAAACATTCAGTACTTC.